The sequence of this T cell receptor beta chain was determined in a study of blood T cell repertoires in COVID-19. Patients of the Seattle cohort, enrolled during active infection, were followed longitudinally. Original data processing: Amplifying reference gene primers gave estimates of nucleated cell counts. Clones were read by immunoSEQ multiplex PCR, and TCRdb kept only the in-frame ones, dropping some. V, J and clone size derive from that table, while D and trimming were established from the DNA sequence. Found here are roughly 140,000 clones, over 75% of them singletons; the top ten hold 8%. The CDR3 length is 16 residues. Germline values: CDR1 WNHNN, CDR2 SYGVQD (reference sequence). Trimming took off 8 bases at V and 3 bases at J, with 19 bases between the two ends.

The sample taken for sequencing was peripheral blood. The clonotype originates from a woman in her sixties or seventies with COVID-19, enrolled during active disease. This chain connects TRBV10-1 to TRBJ2-2, with D perhaps TRBD1 (5 bases). Here the CDR3 reads CASSRRQGLDTGELFF. The CDR3 DNA is TGCGCCAGCTCCCGACGTCAGGGATTGGACACCGGGGAGCTGTTTTTT.